This T cell receptor beta chain was retrieved from a study of T cell changes during pregnancy in multiple sclerosis. Trimming removed 0 bases from V and 5 bases from J, with 22 bases in between. This CDR3 comprises 18 residues. In germline, CDR1 is SNHLY, CDR2 FYNNEI. Produced via immunoSEQ multiplex PCR; TCRdb's table is partial and in-frame only. Of some 80,000 clones listed, approximately 93% are singletons. This clone was observed once. The input for sequencing was CD4+ T cells from peripheral blood mononuclear cells, taken after pregnancy. This sequence was found in a female donor with multiple sclerosis, enrolled in a pregnancy study. V is TRBV2 and J is TRBJ1-2, with a tentative D call TRBD1 (5 bases). The CDR3 loop is CASSEAGTGRIGKYGYTF. Here the CDR3 DNA reads TGTGCCAGCAGTGAAGCGGGGACGGGGAGGATAGGAAAGTATGGCTACACCTTC.